These 24 T cell receptor beta chains were all obtained from the same sample, sequenced in a study of early stage breast cancer tumors. Libraries were prepared by immunoSEQ multiplex PCR; TCRdb keeps only in-frame clonotypes and omits some of them. Counted here are tens of thousands of clones, approximately 80% occurring once; the ten biggest clones make up nearly 3.5%. The sequencing input was blood. The receptors shown here come from a young adult with breast cancer.

This chain connects TRBV18 to TRBJ1-1; no firm D call. Trimming stripped 5 bases from V and 2 bases from J, with 27 bases between. Germline V gives CDR1 KGHSH, CDR2 LQKENI. The CDR3 sequence is 19 residues long. DNA for the CDR3: TGTGCCAGCTCAGAATCAGGTATTGGTGCCCCCGTGAGAAACACTGAAGCTTTCTTT. This sequence encodes CASSESGIGAPVRNTEAFF.

CDR3 nucleotides: TGTGCCAGCAGCCAGGGGGGGGACCCCAGAAACTATGGCTACACCTTC. Translation: CASSQGGDPRNYGYTF. The V and J genes are TRBV4-2 and TRBJ1-2; tentative D call: TRBD1 (5 bases). Germline V lookup: CDR1 LGHNA, CDR2 YNFKEQ. This CDR3 comprises 16 residues. V lost 3 bases and J 2 bases, leaving 16 bases between the germline ends.

The chain joins TRBV19 to TRBJ2-5; tentatively, D is TRBD2 (6 bases). Trimming stripped 0 bases from V and 4 bases from J, with 12 bases between. This CDR3 has 15 amino acids. Germline V gene sequence: CDR1 LNHDA, CDR2 SQIVND (reference sequence). The CDR3 bases are TGTGCCAGTAGTATAGATCAGACTAGTCGAGAGACCCAGTACTTC. It codes for CASSIDQTSRETQYF.

This sequence joins TRBV5-1 and TRBJ2-3, with TRBD2 matching 15 bases. Germline V gene sequence: CDR1 SGHRS, CDR2 YFSETQ. V was clipped by 2 bases and J by 3 bases; unmatched bases: 10. The CDR3 consists of 19 residues. CDR3 protein: CASSFRGTSGRPGTDTQYF. CDR3 DNA sequence: TGCGCCAGCAGCTTTCGGGGGACTAGCGGGAGGCCGGGGACAGATACGCAGTATTTT.

The chain employs TRBV25-1 and TRBJ2-5, with 12 nucleotides matching TRBD2. V dropped 3 bases and J dropped 1; count of bases not matched to a gene: 6. CDR3 length: 17 residues. CDR1 and CDR2 (germline): MGHDK, SYGVNS. CDR3 amino acids: CASSDPGLAGLQETQYF. The CDR3 coding sequence is TGTGCCAGCAGTGATCCCGGACTAGCGGGGCTCCAAGAGACCCAGTACTTC.

The chain joins TRBV5-4 to TRBJ2-1; 8 positions agree with TRBD2. This CDR3 region has 15 residues. J lost 2 bases, V lost 0 bases, and 1 base had no gene match. Germline CDR1 and CDR2: SGHNT and YYREEE (reference sequence). The CDR3 nucleotides read TGTGCCAGCAGCTTGGCAGCGGGAGCCTACAATGAGCAGTTCTTC. This encodes CASSLAAGAYNEQFF.

This clone appeared a single time. The chain couples TRBV6-5 to TRBJ2-5, with a possible D match to TRBD2 (7 bases). V was cut by 6 bases and J by 4 bases, with 18 bases left in between. This CDR3 comprises 15 residues. Germline CDR1 is MNHEY and CDR2 is SVGAGI. In DNA, the CDR3 is TGTGCCAGCAGGGTTTCGGCGGGGGCGGGAGAGACCCAGTACTTC. Protein sequence: CASRVSAGAGETQYF.

The chain carries TRBV18 and TRBJ1-1; D might be TRBD1 (6 bases). The CDR3 spans 13 residues. The germline V gene has CDR1 KGHSH and CDR2 LQKENI. Trimming took 10 bases from V and 3 from J, leaving 15 bases between them. Here the CDR3 DNA reads TGTGCCACCGGTTCACAGGGCGACACTGAAGCTTTCTTT. Its translation is CATGSQGDTEAFF. Full variable domain (outside the CDR3, taken from reference TRBV18 and TRBJ1-1): NAGVMQNPRHLVRRRGQEARLRCSPMKGHSHVYWYRQLPEEGLKFMVYLQKENIIDESGMPKERFSAEFPKEGPSILRIQQVVRGDSAAYFCATGSQGDTEAFFGQGTRLTVV.

The gene calls are TRBV18 and TRBJ1-6; D is unresolved. Germline V CDR1 and CDR2: KGHSH, LQKENI. This CDR3 region has 18 residues. Trimming stripped 6 bases from V and 7 bases from J, with 25 bases between. The CDR3 region has the DNA TGTGCCAGCTCCCCGAACCCTAGACGAAGCGCTGGGAATTCACCCCTCCACTTT. Residues: CASSPNPRRSAGNSPLHF.

The chain combines TRBV29-1 with TRBJ2-3; 7 bases agree with TRBD1. Per the germline V gene, CDR1 is SQVTM and CDR2 is ANQGSEA. The CDR3 covers 13 residues. Unmatched junction bases numbered 7, after V lost 8 bases and J lost 2 bases. CDR3 residues: CSSRTGNTDTQYF. The CDR3 bases are TGCAGCTCTCGGACAGGAAACACAGATACGCAGTATTTT.

This chain joins TRBV19 and TRBJ1-2, with D possibly being TRBD1 (6 bases). CDR1 LNHDA and CDR2 SQIVND come from the germline V gene (reference sequence). This CDR3 has 15 amino acids. Trimming cost V 4 bases and J 4 bases, with 16 bases left between them. The CDR3 sequence: CASSTPGQESYGYTF. DNA of the CDR3: TGTGCCAGTAGTACGCCGGGACAAGAATCCTATGGCTACACCTTC.

This rearrangement joins TRBV18 to TRBJ1-1; possible D gene TRBD1, 6 bases. Deletions cut 2 bases from V and 3 bases from J, with 13 bases between. The length of the CDR3 is 15 residues. The germline V gene has CDR1 KGHSH and CDR2 LQKENI. The CDR3 here is CASSPEQGMDTEAFF. Here the CDR3 DNA reads TGTGCCAGCTCACCAGAACAGGGAATGGACACTGAAGCTTTCTTT. Using reference TRBV18 and TRBJ1-1 for the parts outside the CDR3, the full variable domain is NAGVMQNPRHLVRRRGQEARLRCSPMKGHSHVYWYRQLPEEGLKFMVYLQKENIIDESGMPKERFSAEFPKEGPSILRIQQVVRGDSAAYFCASSPEQGMDTEAFFGQGTRLTVV.

This chain uses TRBV27 with TRBJ2-5; 11 nucleotides match TRBD2. Germline values: CDR1 MNHEY, CDR2 SMNVEV (reference sequence). There are 14 residues in the CDR3. V dropped 9 bases and J dropped 2; count of bases not matched to a gene: 5. CDR3 amino acids: CASRLAGIQETQYF. In nucleotides, the CDR3 is TGTGCCAGTAGACTAGCGGGAATACAAGAGACCCAGTACTTC.

This chain uses TRBV2 with TRBJ1-5; perhaps TRBD1 as D (5 bases). Germline lookup yields CDR1 SNHLY and CDR2 FYNNEI. V dropped 9 bases and J dropped 5 bases, with 14 bases sitting between them. The CDR3 spans 13 residues. CDR3 residues: CASLDSAYQPQHF. The CDR3 DNA reads as TGTGCCAGTTTAGACAGTGCTTATCAGCCCCAGCATTTT.

Only a few counts were recorded for this clone. The chain employs TRBV10-1 and TRBJ1-2; D remains unclear. CDR3 size: 13 residues. The germline V gene encodes CDR1 WNHNN and CDR2 SYGVQD (reference sequence). The V gene lost 6 bases and the J gene lost 0 bases, with 8 bases spanning the gap. The CDR3 DNA reads as TGCGCCAGCAGCCTCAGACCTAACTATGGCTACACCTTC. Encoded protein: CASSLRPNYGYTF.

The chain joins TRBV2 to TRBJ1-5; D is ambiguous. V was trimmed by 6 bases and J by 0 bases, leaving 6 bases between them. In germline, CDR1 is SNHLY, CDR2 FYNNEI. The CDR3 spans 13 residues. CDR3 in amino acids: CASRPTSNQPQHF. In DNA, the CDR3 is TGTGCCAGCAGGCCGACTAGCAATCAGCCCCAGCATTTT. The whole variable domain, filled in from reference TRBV2 and TRBJ1-5, reads EPEVTQTPSHQVTQMGQEVILRCVPISNHLYFYWYRQILGQKVEFLVSFYNNEISEKSEIFDDQFSVERPDGSNFTLKIRSTKLEDSAMYFCASRPTSNQPQHFGDGTRLSIL.

This chain connects TRBV5-1 to TRBJ1-2; D is uncertain. The germline V gene encodes CDR1 SGHRS and CDR2 YFSETQ. The V end was cut by 0 bases, the J end by 0 bases, with 6 bases between. The CDR3 consists of 14 residues. In DNA form, the CDR3 reads TGCGCCAGCAGCTTGGGTGGCTCTAACTATGGCTACACCTTC. Its protein product is CASSLGGSNYGYTF.

The chain combines TRBV7-6 with TRBJ2-7; TRBD1 matches 7 bases. The germline V gene has CDR1 SGHVS and CDR2 FNYEAQ. The V gene end was trimmed by 5 bases and the J gene end by 2 bases; junction bases not matched to a gene: 9. The CDR3 runs 15 residues. The CDR3 coding sequence is TGTGCCAGCAGCCCACACAGGGGTTCCGCCTACGAGCAGTACTTC. Residues: CASSPHRGSAYEQYF.

This clone was picked up a small number of times. This chain uses TRBV6-1 with TRBJ1-2, with D hard to call. V was trimmed by 3 bases and J by 8 bases, leaving 19 bases between them. Germline V gene data show CDR1 as MNHNS and CDR2 as SASEGT. The CDR3 has 15 amino acids. The CDR3: CASSDTTGSGLGYTF. CDR3 nucleotides: TGTGCCAGCAGTGATACCACGGGCTCTGGATTGGGCTACACCTTC.

The sample holds a few counts of this clone. The chain uses TRBV11-2 and TRBJ1-1; D remains ambiguous. Germline-derived CDR1 and CDR2 are SGHAT and FQNNGV. The CDR3 spans 18 residues. Trimming removed 2 bases at V and 0 bases at J, with 19 bases between. The CDR3, as DNA: TGTGCCAGCAGCTTAACGCCTAACCCTAATCTGGTGAACACTGAAGCTTTCTTT. Translated: CASSLTPNPNLVNTEAFF.

The chain is built from TRBV5-1 and TRBJ2-1; 9 positions match TRBD2. This CDR3 comprises 16 residues. V lost 0 bases and J lost 7; bases outside the gene matches: 8. The V gene's germline CDR1 is SGHRS and CDR2 YFSETQ. The CDR3 protein is CASSLDRGRVSNEQFF. The CDR3 bases are TGCGCCAGCAGCTTGGACCGCGGGAGGGTTTCGAATGAGCAGTTCTTC.

The CDR3 DNA is TGTGCCAGCAGCGCGGCGGGACTACGAGCCTACGAGCAGTACTTC. Its protein is CASSAAGLRAYEQYF. This chain links TRBV7-2 with TRBJ2-7; TRBD2 matches 7 bases. Germline CDR1 SGHTA, CDR2 FQGNSA. Trimming removed 5 bases from V and 2 bases from J; junction bases left unmatched: 9. The CDR3 contains 15 residues. The whole variable domain, remainder taken from reference TRBV7-2 and TRBJ2-7, is GAGVSQSPSNKVTEKGKDVELRCDPISGHTALYWYRQSLGQGLEFLIYFQGNSAPDKSGLPSDRFSAERTGGSVSTLTIQRTQQEDSAVYLCASSAAGLRAYEQYFGPGTRLTVT.

The gene calls are TRBV29-1 and TRBJ1-1, with D uncertain. The CDR3 is 13 residues long. V lost 3 bases and J 1 base, leaving 9 bases between the germline ends. Germline V lookup: CDR1 SQVTM, CDR2 ANQGSEA. The CDR3 spells CSVDPGTNTEAFF. In DNA form, the CDR3 reads TGCAGCGTTGATCCGGGCACGAACACTGAAGCTTTCTTT.

This clone was picked up a small number of times. The genes are TRBV30 and TRBJ2-5; 9 nucleotides align to TRBD1. CDR1 and CDR2 from the germline V gene are GTSNPN and SVGIG (reference sequence). V dropped 3 bases and J dropped 5; count of bases not matched to a gene: 7. The CDR3 is 14 amino acids. The CDR3 loop is CAWSLPTGGETQYF. The CDR3, as DNA: TGTGCCTGGAGCCTACCGACAGGGGGGGAGACCCAGTACTTC.